This section outlines one TCR beta chain sequence together with its context. Antigen: not known. The CDR3 has 16 amino acids. V lost 7 bases, J lost 2 bases, and 19 bases lay in between. Germline V gives CDR1 ENHRY, CDR2 SYGVKD. The sample belongs to a study of cytomegalovirus exposure and HLA in healthy donors. Study-level background: Prior work identified some 120 million unique TCR beta sequences in approximately 200 million T cells.

The study, taken as a whole, reports: Accurate predictions that matched the HLA-A and HLA-B alleles of most subjects were reportedly made from TCR beta sequences. The authors assumed roughly uniform sequencing depth across donors for presence/absence analyses.

The PCR contained 60 Vbeta and 13 Jbeta primers. Produced via immunoSEQ multiplex PCR; TCRdb's table is partial and in-frame only. This sample has about 130,000 clones; 60% to 80% occur once, and the top ten carry about 1.3%. The sequenced sample consisted of PBMCs. This sequence originates from a man in his fifties in good health and CMV-seronegative. V usage is TRBV10-3 and J usage is TRBJ2-3; maybe TRBD2 (5 bases). The CDR3 is CAINGLGGQTTDTQYF. DNA of the CDR3: TGTGCCATCAATGGGCTAGGCGGGCAAACCACAGATACGCAGTATTTT.